The 27 T cell receptor beta chains below come from one sample, sequenced in a study of cytomegalovirus exposure and HLA in healthy donors. The PCR contained 60 Vbeta and 13 Jbeta primers. Some clones are missing from TCRdb's copy, which holds only in-frame ones; the method was immunoSEQ multiplex PCR. The sample lists around 130,000 clones, around 75% seen once, with roughly 3% in the top ten. Sequencing input: PBMCs. The source of these receptors is a man in his thirties or forties in good health and CMV-seronegative.

As to this clone: The sample carries other DNA sequences with the same CDR3. The genes are TRBV30 and TRBJ1-1, with D maybe TRBD1 (5 bases). The CDR3 consists of 12 residues. CDR1 and CDR2 (germline): GTSNPN, SVGIG (reference sequence). Trimming removed 4 bases from V and 6 bases from J, with 12 bases in between. CDR3 sequence (DNA): TGTGCCTGGAACCAGGGAAGTCCTGAAGCTTTCTTT. Translating it yields CAWNQGSPEAFF. Using reference TRBV30 and TRBJ1-1 for the parts outside the CDR3, the full variable domain is SQTIHQWPATLVQPVGSPLSLECTVEGTSNPNLYWYRQAAGRGLQLLFYSVGIGQISSEVPQNLSASRPQDRQFILSSKKLLLSDSGFYLCAWNQGSPEAFFGQGTRLTVV.

V usage is TRBV30 and J usage is TRBJ2-5; D is unresolved. The CDR3 has 13 residues. In germline, CDR1 is GTSNPN, CDR2 SVGIG (reference sequence). The V gene lost 1 base and the J gene lost 1 base, with 7 bases spanning the gap. The CDR3 DNA follows: TGTGCCTGGAGTGACTTCTTCCAAGAGACCCAGTACTTC. Amino acid sequence: CAWSDFFQETQYF.

The chain links TRBV29-1 to TRBJ2-1; 10 bases match TRBD2. CDR3 length: 14 residues. Germline CDR1 is SQVTM and CDR2 is ANQGSEA. J lost 2 bases, V lost 7 bases, and 5 bases had no gene match. The CDR3 sequence: CSARLAGTYNEQFF. The DNA of the CDR3 is TGCAGCGCACGACTAGCGGGCACCTACAATGAGCAGTTCTTC.

The V and J genes are TRBV19 and TRBJ1-5; D perhaps matches TRBD1 (6 bases). With 5 bases removed from V and 0 bases from J, the gap between germline ends came to 14 bases. From germline, CDR1 is LNHDA and CDR2 SQIVND (reference sequence). The CDR3 spans 16 residues. In nucleotides, the CDR3 is TGTGCCAGTAGTCCTACAGGGTATTATAGCAATCAGCCCCAGCATTTT. It yields the protein CASSPTGYYSNQPQHF.

The V gene is TRBV7-9, the J gene TRBJ2-3, with 10 bases aligning to TRBD2. CDR1 SEHNR and CDR2 FQNEAQ come from the germline V gene (reference sequence). V dropped 5 bases and J dropped 3; count of bases not matched to a gene: 8. This CDR3 spans 16 amino acids. CDR3 residues: CASSPRGAGGTDTQYF. CDR3 bases: TGTGCCAGCAGCCCTCGGGGAGCGGGGGGGACAGATACGCAGTATTTT. Full variable domain (remainder filled in from reference TRBV7-9 and TRBJ2-3): DTGVSQNPRHKITKRGQNVTFRCDPISEHNRLYWYRQTLGQGPEFLTYFQNEAQLEKSRLLSDRFSAERPKGSFSTLEIQRTEQGDSAMYLCASSPRGAGGTDTQYFGPGTRLTVL.

This clone was observed a single time. The rearrangement joins TRBV6-5 to TRBJ2-3; 8 positions agree with TRBD1. V was clipped by 5 bases and J by 2 bases; unmatched bases: 6. The germline V gene has CDR1 MNHEY and CDR2 SVGAGI. The CDR3 loop spans 15 amino acids. DNA for the CDR3: TGTGCCAGCAGTCCTCACAGGGGGACCACAGATACGCAGTATTTT. Its protein product is CASSPHRGTTDTQYF.

The gene calls are TRBV4-2 and TRBJ1-6; a weak D match, TRBD1 (5 bases). The CDR3 has 16 amino acids. With 0 bases removed from V and 10 bases from J, the gap between germline ends came to 16 bases. Germline V gene sequence: CDR1 LGHNA, CDR2 YNFKEQ. The chain's CDR3 is CASSQDPPGFGSPLHF. The CDR3 nucleotides read TGTGCCAGCAGCCAAGATCCCCCAGGGTTTGGGTCACCCCTCCACTTT.

The V and J genes are TRBV28 and TRBJ2-1, with 11 bases lining up with TRBD2. The J segment lost 7 bases and the V segment lost 4 bases, leaving 6 bases of the junction unmatched. Germline-derived CDR1 and CDR2 are MDHEN and SYDVKM. The CDR3 has 15 amino acids. CDR3 residues: CASSYLAGGKNEQFF. The CDR3 nucleotides are TGTGCCAGCAGTTATCTAGCGGGGGGTAAGAATGAGCAGTTCTTC. The full variable domain, rest sourced from reference TRBV28 and TRBJ2-1, is DVKVTQSSRYLVKRTGEKVFLECVQDMDHENMFWYRQDPGLGLRLIYFSYDVKMKEKGDIPEGYSVSREKKERFSLILESASTNQTSMYLCASSYLAGGKNEQFFGPGTRLTVL.

This chain joins TRBV6-5 and TRBJ2-1, with 10 bases lining up with TRBD1. Per the germline V gene, CDR1 is MNHEY and CDR2 is SVGAGI. CDR3 size: 13 residues. Unmatched junction bases numbered 2, after V lost 6 bases and J lost 6 bases. CDR3 loop: CASRTGGGNEQFF. CDR3 nucleotides: TGTGCCAGCAGGACAGGGGGCGGCAATGAGCAGTTCTTC.

The V gene is TRBV5-4, the J gene TRBJ2-7, with D maybe TRBD2 (6 bases). Germline CDR1 reads SGHNT; CDR2 reads YYREEE (reference sequence). Trimming took off 7 bases at V and 6 bases at J, with 17 bases between the two ends. This CDR3 region has 13 residues. The CDR3 spells CASREAGRREQYF. The CDR3 coding sequence is TGTGCCAGCCGCGAAGCAGGGAGGCGCGAGCAGTACTTC.

This clone occurred once. The chain has TRBV6-5 and TRBJ1-1; maybe TRBD1 (5 bases). V was pared by 4 bases and J by 1 base, with 10 bases between. The CDR3 runs to 14 residues. The germline CDR1 and CDR2 sequences are MNHEY and SVGAGI. CDR3 DNA: TGTGCCAGCAGTTCACAGGCGGCGAACACTGAAGCTTTCTTT. This sequence encodes CASSSQAANTEAFF.

In this sample, this clone turned up a few times. The chain carries TRBV7-2 and TRBJ1-2, with D possibly being TRBD1 (6 bases). Between the trimmed V and J ends, which lost 5 bases and 5 bases, there was a span of 12 bases. CDR3 length: 13 residues. Germline V gene data show CDR1 as SGHTA and CDR2 as FQGNSA. This CDR3 is CASSRGGLYGYTF. The DNA for the CDR3 is TGTGCCAGCAGCCGGGGGGGGCTTTATGGCTACACCTTC.

This chain uses TRBV4-1 with TRBJ1-5, with 9 bases matching TRBD1. Looked up from germline, CDR1 is MGHRA and CDR2 is YSYEKL. CDR3 length equals 16 residues. The trim removed 4 bases at V and 6 bases at J, leaving 10 bases unmatched. CDR3 residues: CASSPGQGPSGQPQHF. In DNA, the CDR3 is TGCGCCAGCAGCCCGGGACAGGGACCGTCCGGTCAGCCCCAGCATTTT.

The chain links TRBV7-2 to TRBJ2-1; TRBD2 matches 9 bases. V lost 7 bases to trimming and J lost 4 bases; unmatched junction nucleotides: 14. There are 17 residues in the CDR3. Per germline, CDR1 SGHTA and CDR2 FQGNSA. CDR3 in DNA: TGTGCCAGCAAGCCCCACCCTTCTAGCGGGAAATACAATGAGCAGTTCTTC. Amino acid sequence: CASKPHPSSGKYNEQFF.

V gene TRBV4-1 combines with J gene TRBJ1-2, with TRBD1 identical over 9 bases. The germline gives CDR1 MGHRA, CDR2 YSYEKL. This CDR3 is built from 13 residues. The V and J ends lost 5 bases and 6 bases, in that order; junction bases with no gene match: 4. The CDR3 reads CASSLRQGDGYTF. CDR3 DNA: TGCGCCAGCAGCTTACGACAGGGGGATGGCTACACCTTC.

V is TRBV2 and J is TRBJ1-2; D may be TRBD1 (6 bases). V dropped 6 bases and J dropped 5 bases, with 16 bases sitting between them. CDR1 and CDR2 (germline): SNHLY, FYNNEI. The CDR3 is 14 amino acids. DNA of the CDR3: TGTGCCAGCAGCGAGGACAGTAATCCTTATGGCTACACCTTC. This codes for CASSEDSNPYGYTF.

The chain combines TRBV18 with TRBJ2-1, with D tentatively TRBD2 (5 bases). The germline V and J ends were trimmed by 0 bases and 2 bases, with 8 bases remaining between them. The CDR3 has 15 residues. Germline CDR1 reads KGHSH; CDR2 reads LQKENI. DNA of the CDR3: TGTGCCAGCTCACCACCCGGCGGGCCCTACAATGAGCAGTTCTTC. Protein: CASSPPGGPYNEQFF.

The chain carries TRBV18 and TRBJ2-3; 9 positions match TRBD2. This CDR3 has 15 amino acids. Germline CDR1 KGHSH, CDR2 LQKENI. The V and J ends lost 3 bases and 2 bases, in that order; junction bases with no gene match: 3. This CDR3 reads CASSPLAGNTDTQYF. The CDR3 DNA reads TGTGCCAGCTCACCGCTAGCGGGAAACACAGATACGCAGTATTTT.

This clone was picked up a small number of times. CDR3 DNA: TGTGCCAGCAGATTACAGGGGACCTACGAGCAGTACTTC. Translated: CASRLQGTYEQYF. J is TRBJ2-7 and V is TRBV5-6, with 7 positions matching TRBD1. The length of the CDR3 is 13 residues. Germline CDR1 reads SGHDT; CDR2 reads YYEEEE. The trim removed 5 bases at V and 2 bases at J, leaving 4 bases unmatched.

The V gene is TRBV27, the J gene TRBJ2-1; 9 positions match TRBD2. V lost 6 bases, J lost 8 bases, and 2 bases stayed unmatched. The CDR3 consists of 12 residues. The germline gives CDR1 MNHEY, CDR2 SMNVEV (reference sequence). The CDR3 DNA reads as TGTGCCAGCAGCGGGACTAGCTATGAGCAGTTCTTC. Residues: CASSGTSYEQFF.

Only a few counts were recorded for this clone. The chain joins TRBV7-6 to TRBJ2-5; TRBD2 agrees at 7 bases. Germline V CDR1 and CDR2: SGHVS, FNYEAQ. The junction had 13 bases not matched to a gene; V was cut back by 5 bases and J by 1 base. The CDR3 sequence is 17 residues long. This CDR3 is CASSLSGGGWVQETQYF. The CDR3 nucleotides read TGTGCCAGCAGCCTCTCTGGGGGGGGTTGGGTCCAAGAGACCCAGTACTTC.

The chain carries TRBV28 and TRBJ2-2; D ambiguous. Germline CDR1 MDHEN, CDR2 SYDVKM. Trimming took off 3 bases at V and 1 base at J, with 3 bases between the two ends. This CDR3 comprises 13 residues. The CDR3 sequence is CASSFRNTGELFF. For the CDR3, the DNA is TGTGCCAGCAGTTTCAGGAACACCGGGGAGCTGTTTTTT.

This sequence joins TRBV7-6 and TRBJ1-6; weak D call: TRBD1 (6 bases). This CDR3 is 17 amino acids long. From germline, CDR1 is SGHVS and CDR2 FNYEAQ. V was trimmed by 5 bases and J by 7 bases, leaving 21 bases between them. The CDR3 DNA follows: TGTGCCAGCAGCCCCCTTGGCGGGGGCTCCAGCAATTCACCCCTCCACTTT. Translation: CASSPLGGGSSNSPLHF.

The genes are TRBV28 and TRBJ2-3; a weak D match, TRBD1 (5 bases). The CDR3 totals 13 residues. V lost 5 bases and J lost 2, with 8 bases in between. Germline V lookup: CDR1 MDHEN, CDR2 SYDVKM. In nucleotides, the CDR3 is TGTGCCAGCAGTAACAGGATCACAGATACGCAGTATTTT. It yields the protein CASSNRITDTQYF.

Here the CDR3 reads CASSIRGQHNQPQHF. DNA of the CDR3: TGTGCCAGTAGTATACGGGGACAGCATAATCAGCCCCAGCATTTT. The genes are TRBV19 and TRBJ1-5; TRBD1 matches 7 bases. V was clipped by 2 bases and J by 4 bases; unmatched bases: 5. The CDR3 runs 15 residues. Germline CDR1 is LNHDA and CDR2 is SQIVND (reference sequence).

The genes are TRBV5-1 and TRBJ1-2; 8 bases map to TRBD1. Germline trimming cut 4 bases from V and 8 bases from J; bases unmatched to any gene: 7. The CDR3 length is 13 residues. Germline values: CDR1 SGHRS, CDR2 YFSETQ. CDR3 nucleotide sequence: TGCGCCAGCAGCCAACAGGGGGAGAGGGGCTACACCTTC. Translation gives CASSQQGERGYTF.

The CDR3 DNA reads as TGCGCCAGCAGCCAAACGGGACTAGCGAGAGAGACCCAGTACTTC. Protein product: CASSQTGLARETQYF. The chain carries TRBV4-1 and TRBJ2-5; 10 bases map to TRBD2. The J segment lost 4 bases and the V segment lost 2 bases, leaving 4 bases of the junction unmatched. The germline gives CDR1 MGHRA, CDR2 YSYEKL. This CDR3 is built from 15 residues.